This TCR beta chain was recorded in a study of blood T cell repertoires in COVID-19. Study-wide background: Spain, Italy and the United States supplied samples that represented acute and convalescent COVID-19. Sources were T cells, B-cell-depleted T cells, or PBMCs; the material itself was cDNA or gDNA.

Original data processing: Using reference gene primer amplification, nucleated cell counts were estimated. The method was immunoSEQ multiplex PCR; TCRdb's version includes in-frame clones alone and lacks a portion of them. V, J and clone size derive from that table, while D and trimming were established from the DNA sequence. The sample includes 70,000 to 80,000 clones, 85% of them seen just once. From germline, CDR1 is SGHDT and CDR2 YYEEEE. The V end lost 3 bases, the J end lost 6 bases, and 15 bases lay between the germline ends. There are 15 residues in the CDR3. The J gene is TRBJ1-4, the V gene TRBV5-6; D is unresolved. The specimen was peripheral blood. The clonotype comes from a woman of 80 years or more with active or convalescent COVID-19. For the CDR3, the DNA is TGTGCCAGCAGCTCTCTGTGGAACGCGGATGAAAAACTGTTTTTT. This sequence encodes CASSSLWNADEKLFF.